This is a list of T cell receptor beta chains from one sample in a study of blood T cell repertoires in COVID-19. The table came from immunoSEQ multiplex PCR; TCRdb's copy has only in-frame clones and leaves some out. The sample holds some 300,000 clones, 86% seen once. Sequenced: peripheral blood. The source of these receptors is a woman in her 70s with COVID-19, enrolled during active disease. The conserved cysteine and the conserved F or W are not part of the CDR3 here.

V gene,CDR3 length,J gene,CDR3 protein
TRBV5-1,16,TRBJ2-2,ASSLASSGVIFTGELF
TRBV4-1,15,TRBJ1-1,ASSQTPGQRGDTEAF
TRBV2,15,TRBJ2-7,ASSEAPGIRALPKQY
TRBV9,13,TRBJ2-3,ASSVSGGSTDTQY
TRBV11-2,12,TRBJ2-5,ASSWGDFQETQY
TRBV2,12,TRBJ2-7,ASSRFEGSYEQY
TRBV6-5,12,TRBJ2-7,ASRQPGQGDEQY
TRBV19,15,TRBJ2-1,ASSIRTSGGQYNEQF
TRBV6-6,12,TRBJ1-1,ASSYQGANTEAF
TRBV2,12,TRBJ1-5,ASRDRGYNQPQH